This TCR beta chain came from a study of blood T cell repertoires in COVID-19 (dated by TCRdb to about 2020). Notes on the research overall: Samples from collaborators originated in the United States, Italy and Spain and spanned both the acute and convalescent phases of COVID-19. The sample metadata nearly always contained a de-identified subject ID, COVID-19 status, age in years and sex. The repertoires were released in a freely available public database meant as a resource for research on the immune response to SARS-CoV-2. Where available, HLA class I and class II types were obtained from metadata supplied by the sample provider rather than from assay-based typing. The prospective study material was composed of cDNA or gDNA derived from T cells, B-cell-depleted T cells, or PBMCs. Samples came from the ongoing ImmuneRACE study (first 160 participants) plus 1,254 subjects from 6 global collaborators. Subjects who had been exposed to COVID-19, were actively infected with it, or had recovered from it provided the deeply sampled blood TCRbeta repertoires that made up the dataset.

TCRbeta CDR3 regions were amplified from genomic DNA using the immunoSEQ Assay, a bias-controlled multiplex PCR. Per the original workflow: The number of nucleated cells in each sample was estimated by amplification of reference gene primers within the assay. To quantify the absolute abundance of each unique TCRbeta CDR3 rearrangement, sequence reads were collapsed and filtered. For each sample, productive Simpson clonality was calculated as the square root of Simpson's diversity index over productive rearrangements. The table was pulled from immuneACCESS by TCRdb, which kept in-frame rearrangements only. Such tables lose some clones; where checked, under half of the loss comes from unresolved V genes, and the rest has no known cause. The V and J calls and the clone size are those of that table, but D and trimming were determined from the DNA. This sample gives approximately 250,000 clones in total; around 87% of them show up just once. The leading ten clones occupy about 4% of the sample.

Whole blood was collected in K2EDTA tubes by collaborating institutions according to the institutions' own protocols. For TCRbeta analysis, collaborator samples were shipped as frozen whole blood, as isolated PBMCs, or as DNA extracted from either sample type. Broad study findings and their caveats: How much clinical and demographic metadata was included differed by source and by participant, and the metadata was provided uncurated.

CDR1 LNHDA and CDR2 SQIVND are derived from the germline V gene (reference sequence). The CDR3 measures 13 amino acids from cysteine to phenylalanine. Of all the DNA, just the CDR3 is kept, 39 bases in frame from base 1. V is pared back by 9 bases and J by 2 bases, with 12 bases lying between the germline termini. With regard to this clone: Its antigen specificity is not known. One base away there is no much larger clone; base qualities are not given.

The source material was peripheral blood. The rearrangement combines TRBV19 with TRBJ2-3, with a tentative D gene TRBD2 over 6 matching bases. The receptor was derived from a young man with active or convalescent COVID-19. This receptor carries the CDR3 CASGGQPTDTQYF. The DNA reads TGTGCCAGCGGGGGTCAGCCCACAGATACGCAGTATTTT.